These T cell receptor beta chains were read from a single sample in a study of T-cell reconstitution after alpha-beta-depleted transplantation in children. TCRdb independently ran MiXCR on the PCR reads; one entry per CDR3 protein. The sample lists under 850,000 distinct CDR3 sequences, around 13% occurring once. This specimen consisted of PBMCs, obtained before TCRalphabeta/CD19-depleted stem cell transplant. The receptor source for this set is a girl aged 2 to 10 with congenital amegakaryocytic thrombocytopenia, due to receive a stem cell transplant. Both conserved end residues are part of each CDR3. D genes are given only for firm matches. Clone size appears in some rows only: once, few, many, or a class for an expanded clone.

-,TRBJ2-2,few,TRBV12-3/TRBV12-4,TGTGCCAGCAGCCCCGCCCCGGGCACCGGGGAGCTGTTTTTT,CASSPAPGTGELFF
-,TRBJ2-7,-,TRBV30,TGTGCCTGGAGTGCCGGGCCTAGAGAGCAGTACTTC,CAWSAGPREQYF
-,TRBJ2-1,many,TRBV20-1,TGCAGTGCTAGACCGAGCCGGGACCGGGCGGCGCAGTTCTTC,CSARPSRDRAAQFF
TRBD2,TRBJ2-1,many,TRBV12-5,TGTGCTAGTGGTTCGGGACTAGCGGGTCACAATGAGCAGTTCTTC,CASGSGLAGHNEQFF
-,TRBJ2-6,many,TRBV7-9,TGTGCCAGCAGCACGACCGATCTCTGGGGCGCCAACGTCCTGACTTTC,CASSTTDLWGANVLTF
TRBD1,TRBJ2-2,few,TRBV5-1,TGCGCCAGCAGCTTGGGACCGGGACAGCCGGGCACCGGGGAGCTGTTTTTT,CASSLGPGQPGTGELFF
-,TRBJ2-7,many,TRBV28,TGTGCCAGCAGTTTCACTAGAACCCTCTACGAGCAGTACTTC,CASSFTRTLYEQYF
-,TRBJ2-2,-,TRBV5-6,TGTGCCAGCAGCTTGGACTACGGGATTGGGTCCGGGGAGCTGTTTTTT,CASSLDYGIGSGELFF
-,TRBJ1-6,few,TRBV15,TGTGCCACCAGCCCCCCGGGACGGACTAATTCACCCCTCCACTTT,CATSPPGRTNSPLHF
-,TRBJ2-1,-,TRBV5-1,TGCGCCAGCAGCATTTCGCGGGCCACCTACAATGAGCAGTTCTTC,CASSISRATYNEQFF
TRBD2,TRBJ2-3,-,TRBV4-1,TGCGCCAGCAGCCAACAACTAGCGGGAAGCGCAGATACGCAGTATTTT,CASSQQLAGSADTQYF
TRBD2,TRBJ2-3,few,TRBV7-8,TGTGCCAGCAGCTCGGCACTAGCGGGAGTTAGGGATACGCAGTATTTT,CASSSALAGVRDTQYF
-,TRBJ1-4,many,TRBV6-5,TGTGCCAGCAGTTATAAAGGGTTTGGTAATGAAAAACTGTTTTTT,CASSYKGFGNEKLFF
-,TRBJ2-2,-,TRBV5-1,TGCGCCAGCAGCTTTTTTCGGGACACCGGGGAGCTGTTTTTT,CASSFFRDTGELFF
TRBD1,TRBJ2-7,-,TRBV4-1,TGCGCCAGCAGCCAAGATCAGACCGGGACAGGCCAGTACGAGCAGTACTTC,CASSQDQTGTGQYEQYF
-,TRBJ2-7,few,TRBV20-1,TGCAGTGCCGAAGGGGGGGAGAACGAGCAGTACTTC,CSAEGGENEQYF
TRBD2,TRBJ2-1,-,TRBV20-1,TGCAGTGCTAGTAGCGGGAGATTCCCCAATGAGCAGTTCTTC,CSASSGRFPNEQFF
-,TRBJ1-4,few,TRBV6-5,TGTGCCAGCAGTTATTTGGTGGCGGAAAAACTGTTTTTT,CASSYLVAEKLFF
TRBD1,TRBJ1-4,few,TRBV7-6,TGTGCCAGCAGATCTGGGACAGAGATTAATGAAAAACTGTTTTTT,CASRSGTEINEKLFF
TRBD2,TRBJ2-1,many,TRBV5-1,TGCGCCAGCAGCCGACTAGCGGGAGATAGCTATGAGCAGTTCTTC,CASSRLAGDSYEQFF
-,TRBJ2-2,once,TRBV2,TGTGCCAGCAGTGAAGTGCAGAACACCGGGGAGCTGTTTTTT,CASSEVQNTGELFF
TRBD2,TRBJ2-1,many,TRBV18,TGTGCCAGCAGCCCGGGACTAGCGGGAGTTAATGAGCAGTTCTTC,CASSPGLAGVNEQFF
-,TRBJ2-7,many,TRBV28,TGTGCCGCCAGCAGTTTGGTCAAAGCTCCAGGGCATGACTCCTACGAGCAGTACTTC,CAASSLVKAPGHDSYEQYF
-,TRBJ2-7,few,TRBV7-9,TGTGCCAGCAGCTTGGGCTGGGACGGCTCCTACGAGCAGTACTTC,CASSLGWDGSYEQYF
TRBD2,TRBJ2-1,-,TRBV5-1,TGCGCCAGCACAGTCGTAGCGGGAGGGTTCTATGAGCAGTTCTTC,CASTVVAGGFYEQFF
-,TRBJ2-2,many,TRBV2,TGTGCCAGCAGTGATACCTTTGCCAGGAGGCTGTTTTTT,CASSDTFARRLFF
-,TRBJ2-5,-,TRBV7-9,TGTGCCAGCAGCTCCAGAAAAGGACGGGCCCAAGAGACCCAGTACTTC,CASSSRKGRAQETQYF
TRBD2,TRBJ2-7,many,TRBV15,TGTGCCACCGGTCGAAGGAGGGGACTAGCGGGAGTGCCAACCTACGAGCAGTACTTC,CATGRRRGLAGVPTYEQYF
TRBD2,TRBJ2-1,many,TRBV20-1,TGCAGTGCTGGACTAGCGGGAGATAATGAGCAGTTCTTC,CSAGLAGDNEQFF
-,TRBJ2-5,many,TRBV13,TGTGCCAGCAGCCGCTATGTGCTTGAGGAGACCCAGTACTTC,CASSRYVLEETQYF
-,TRBJ2-1,few,TRBV28,TGTGCCAGCAGTCCCGCAGCTCCCGCTCCCAGACTGTTCTTC,CASSPAAPAPRLFF
TRBD1,TRBJ2-1,-,TRBV20-1,TGCAGTGCTGCCGGGACAGGGGTAAACAATGAGCAGTTCTTC,CSAAGTGVNNEQFF
-,TRBJ2-5,few,TRBV5-1,TGCGCCAGCAGCTTGGTAAGCTACCAAGAGACCCAGTACTTC,CASSLVSYQETQYF
-,TRBJ2-6,many,TRBV29-1,TGCAGCGTTGAAAGGGCTGGGGCCAACGTCCTGACTTTC,CSVERAGANVLTF
-,TRBJ1-5,-,TRBV7-9,TGTGCCAGCAGCCCACAGGGTTTTGTCAATCAGCCCCAGCATTTT,CASSPQGFVNQPQHF
-,TRBJ2-5,few,TRBV28,TGTGCCAGCAGTTTAAGAGGGACACAAGAGACCCAGTACTTC,CASSLRGTQETQYF
-,TRBJ2-5,-,TRBV20-1,TGCAGTGCCGGGAGCCCAGAGACCCAGTACTTC,CSAGSPETQYF
-,TRBJ1-1,-,TRBV5-1,TGCGCCAGCAGCTTGGGGGTAGTAACGAACACTGAAGCTTTCTTT,CASSLGVVTNTEAFF
TRBD1,TRBJ1-1,many,TRBV5-1,TGCGCCAGCAGCTCAAGACAGGGATCGGACACTGAAGCTTTCTTT,CASSSRQGSDTEAFF
-,TRBJ2-2,-,TRBV20-1,TGCAGTGCTAGAGATATTGAGTCGGAGAACACCGGGGAGCTGTTTTTT,CSARDIESENTGELFF
-,TRBJ2-1,-,TRBV7-9,TGTGCCAGCACCCACGCGGGTTACTCCTACAATGAGCAGTTCTTC,CASTHAGYSYNEQFF
-,TRBJ2-5,few,TRBV6-5,TGTGCCAGCAGTTACGGCAGGGGTCAAGAGACCCAGTACTTC,CASSYGRGQETQYF
-,TRBJ2-1,-,TRBV12-3/TRBV12-4,TGTGCCACCCGGTCGGGCCCTTACAATGAGCAGTTCTTC,CATRSGPYNEQFF
TRBD2,TRBJ2-7,-,TRBV18,TGTGCCAGCTCACCCCAACTAGCGGGTGCCTACGAGCAGTACTTC,CASSPQLAGAYEQYF
-,TRBJ2-3,-,TRBV20-1,TGCAGTGCTAGATCCTCCTCGGATACGCAGTATTTT,CSARSSSDTQYF
TRBD1,TRBJ1-1,many,TRBV29-1,TGCAGCGTTCCCCGGACAGGGCGCAACACTGAAGCTTTCTTT,CSVPRTGRNTEAFF
-,TRBJ2-3,many,TRBV7-8,TGTGCCAGCAGCGCCTCTCGGGGCACAGATACGCAGTATTTT,CASSASRGTDTQYF
TRBD2,TRBJ2-2,few,TRBV4-1,TGCGCCAGCAGCCCTCTCCTAGCGGGAGGGACCGGGGAGCTGTTTTTT,CASSPLLAGGTGELFF
TRBD1,TRBJ2-7,-,TRBV20-1,TGCAGTGCTCGTCAGTCCGGGGACAGCTCCTACGAGCAGTACTTC,CSARQSGDSSYEQYF
-,TRBJ2-3,-,TRBV28,TGTGCCAGCACCCCCCGAGGAGGCGGGGACGCATCAGATACGCAGTATTTT,CASTPRGGGDASDTQYF
TRBD2,TRBJ2-7,many,TRBV10-3,TGTGCCATCAGTGAGTCGACTAGCGGACTTACCTACGAGCAGTACTTC,CAISESTSGLTYEQYF
-,TRBJ2-7,few,TRBV5-1,TGCGCCAGCAGGGCAGAGATCTCCTACGAGCAGTACTTC,CASRAEISYEQYF
-,TRBJ1-2,many,TRBV20-1,TGCAGTGCTCATTCCCGGGAGGGTAGCTATGGCTACACCTTC,CSAHSREGSYGYTF
-,TRBJ2-1,many,TRBV7-8,TGTGCCAGCACCCATTGGGGGAGAGCTTACAATGAGCAGTTCTTC,CASTHWGRAYNEQFF